This T cell receptor (beta chain) is from a study of T cell responses to AZD1222 COVID-19 vaccine. Study-wide results and limits: In a largely white British group with more females than males, clonal diversity was possibly underestimated. Regions 160-218 and 743-854 held dominance among vaccine-associated CD4 TCRs, which spanned spike. Epitopes outside B.1.351 and B.1.1.7 mutated regions reportedly drew nearly half of spike TCRs.

Notes on this clone: The antigen is undetermined.

Germline loops: CDR1 SGHRS, CDR2 YFSETQ. Trimming cost V 4 bases and J 9 bases; bases outside gene matches: 12. This CDR3 region has 15 residues. Assay used: immunoSEQ multiplex PCR; TCRdb lists only in-frame clones, some missing. This sample has around 74,000 clones, with around 90% found just once. The specimen was peripheral blood, collected on day 0 of MenACWY control vaccination. This rearrangement joins TRBV5-1 to TRBJ2-1, with 8 bases identical to TRBD1. The origin of this receptor is an adult in good health. The CDR3 sequence is CASSPLQGVGGEQFF. DNA of the CDR3: TGCGCCAGCAGCCCTCTACAGGGGGTGGGCGGTGAGCAGTTCTTC.